The 18 T cell receptor beta chains below were found in one sample sequenced in a study of patients and donors after allogeneic stem cell transplantation. TCRdb fed the RT-PCR reads into MiXCR, producing one record per CDR3 protein. The data hold some 960,000 distinct CDR3 sequences, with approximately 18% observed a single time. What was sequenced was blood, either unsorted or a sorted T cell fraction (not recorded which). These receptor sequences come from a human donor who was either an allogeneic HSCT recipient or a stem cell or donor lymphocyte infusion donor (not recorded which). It is not recorded whose cells these are; they may come from a transplant donor.

Only a few counts were recorded for this clonotype. CDR3 sequence reads: CASSQAAGGKETQYF. CDR3 DNA sequence: TGTGCCAGCAGCCAAGCAGCAGGGGGAAAAGAGACCCAGTACTTC. The chain carries TRBV3-1 and TRBJ2-5; TRBD1 matches at 7 bases. V lost 1 base to trimming and J lost 3 bases; unmatched junction nucleotides: 5. Germline V CDR1 and CDR2: LGHDT, YNNKEL (reference sequence). CDR3 length: 15 residues.

This clonotype was detected a few times. V usage is TRBV20-1 and J usage is TRBJ2-7, with 9 bases fitting TRBD2. The CDR3 contains 14 residues. J was trimmed by 7 bases and V by 6 bases; bases with no gene match: 13. The germline gives CDR1 DFQATT, CDR2 SNEGSKA (reference sequence). CDR3 in DNA: TGCAGTGCCCCCTCCGGGACTAGCCTGGGGGAGCAGTACTTC. This gives the protein CSAPSGTSLGEQYF.

V is TRBV6-1 and J is TRBJ2-5, with TRBD1 identical over 7 bases. CDR3 length equals 14 residues. Unmatched junction bases numbered 9, after V lost 6 bases and J lost 5 bases. Germline assignment: CDR1 MNHNS and CDR2 SASEGT. The CDR3 sequence is CASSQRGGWETQYF. In DNA, the CDR3 is TGTGCCAGCAGCCAACGAGGGGGCTGGGAGACCCAGTACTTC.

The chain is built from TRBV6-1 and TRBJ2-7; D not resolved. Germline V gives CDR1 MNHNS, CDR2 SASEGT. Deletions cut 2 bases from V and 0 bases from J, with 11 bases between. The CDR3 covers 15 residues. The CDR3, as DNA: TGTGCCAGCAGTGAATGGTGGCTCTACTCCTACGAGCAGTACTTC. Protein product: CASSEWWLYSYEQYF.

This clonotype was seen more than once but under ten times. This chain connects TRBV10-3 to TRBJ1-2; 7 bases map to TRBD1. Trimming took 2 bases from V and 5 from J; bases not matched to a gene: 8. Looked up from germline, CDR1 is ENHRY and CDR2 is SYGVKD. CDR3 length: 15 amino acids. The CDR3 DNA reads as TGTGCCATCAGTGAGGAGAGAACAGGGGTTTATGGCTACACCTTC. This sequence encodes CAISEERTGVYGYTF.

The chain recombines TRBV30 with TRBJ2-5; TRBD2 is a possible D gene (8 bases). CDR1 and CDR2 from the germline V gene are GTSNPN and SVGIG (reference sequence). The CDR3 has 16 amino acids. Trimming removed 3 bases at V and 2 bases at J, with 19 bases between. The CDR3 region is CAWRARQGLGQETQYF. As DNA, the CDR3 is TGTGCCTGGAGAGCCAGACAGGGACTAGGGCAAGAGACCCAGTACTTC.

This clonotype has only a few counts. The J gene is TRBJ2-7, the V gene TRBV3-1; D perhaps matches TRBD1 (6 bases). Germline V gives CDR1 LGHDT, CDR2 YNNKEL (reference sequence). V was clipped by 1 base and J by 3 bases, with 16 bases between them. The CDR3 length is 16 residues. CDR3 amino acids: CASSQGWAGTNYEQYF. The CDR3 nucleotides are TGTGCCAGCAGCCAAGGATGGGCCGGGACAAACTACGAGCAGTACTTC.

This clonotype has just a few counts. V gene TRBV9 combines with J gene TRBJ2-1; D unclear. The germline CDR1 and CDR2 sequences are SGDLS and YYNGEE. V was clipped by 3 bases and J by 0 bases, with 13 bases between them. CDR3 length: 16 amino acids. The CDR3 reads CASSDNPPSSYNEQFF. The CDR3 nucleotides read TGTGCCAGCAGCGATAATCCCCCGAGCTCCTACAATGAGCAGTTCTTC.

V and J are TRBV6-5 and TRBJ2-5; D possibly corresponds to TRBD2 (6 bases). The CDR3 is 16 residues long. Germline assignment: CDR1 MNHEY and CDR2 SVGAGI. Trimming took 0 bases from V and 4 from J, leaving 15 bases between them. CDR3 nucleotide sequence: TGTGCCAGCAGTTACTCTTTTCCCGGGACTGGAGAGACCCAGTACTTC. It encodes CASSYSFPGTGETQYF.

The chain has TRBV7-3 and TRBJ1-2, with a tentative D call TRBD1 (5 bases). The CDR3 runs 13 residues. Per the germline V gene, CDR1 is SGHTA and CDR2 is FQGTGA. V was shortened by 2 bases and J by 6 bases, with 10 bases between the two germline ends. The DNA for the CDR3 is TGTGCCAGCAGCTTAGGGGGGTTTAATGGCTACACCTTC. Its protein is CASSLGGFNGYTF. The variable domain in full, with the rest retrieved from reference TRBV7-3 and TRBJ1-2, is GAGVSQTPSNKVTEKGKYVELRCDPISGHTALYWYRQSLGQGPEFLIYFQGTGAADDSGLPNDRFFAVRPEGSVSTLKIQRTERGDSAVYLCASSLGGFNGYTFGSGTRLTVV.

The V and J genes are TRBV29-1 and TRBJ2-3, with 7 bases that match TRBD2. The CDR3 totals 13 residues. Germline CDR1 is SQVTM and CDR2 is ANQGSEA. V lost 2 bases and J lost 2; bases outside the gene matches: 1. CDR3 region: CSVEWDYTDTQYF. In DNA, the CDR3 is TGCAGCGTTGAATGGGACTACACAGATACGCAGTATTTT.

This clonotype was seen only a few times. The chain carries TRBV6-5 and TRBJ2-1; D perhaps matches TRBD1 (5 bases). Trimming removed 0 bases at V and 10 bases at J, with 22 bases between. This CDR3 has 17 amino acids. The germline V gene encodes CDR1 MNHEY and CDR2 SVGAGI. The CDR3 nucleotides are TGTGCCAGCAGTTACTCCGTCGCCAGGGTTCCATCCGGGGAGCAGTTCTTC. This translates into CASSYSVARVPSGEQFF.

V usage is TRBV13 and J usage is TRBJ2-7, with D perhaps TRBD1 or TRBD2 (6 bases each). The CDR3 has 15 amino acids. Germline V gene sequence: CDR1 PRHDT, CDR2 FYEKMQ (reference sequence). Trimming shortened V by 3 bases and J by 1 base, and 13 bases separated the two germline ends. CDR3 residues: CASSLRGETSYEQYF. The CDR3 DNA reads as TGTGCCAGCAGCTTGAGGGGGGAAACGTCCTACGAGCAGTACTTC.

The gene calls are TRBV12-3 or TRBV12-4 and TRBJ2-3, with 9 bases fitting TRBD2. J was trimmed by 5 bases and V by 10 bases; bases with no gene match: 13. CDR3 length: 15 residues. The CDR3 nucleotides read TGTGCCACCCTACCCAGCGGGAGGCGGGGAGATACGCAGTATTTT. This codes for CATLPSGRRGDTQYF.

The chain joins TRBV25-1 to TRBJ2-2; 8 bases align to TRBD1. This CDR3 contains 15 residues. After removal of 6 bases from V and 5 bases from J, the junction contained 8 bases not matched to a gene. CDR1 MGHDK and CDR2 SYGVNS come from the germline V gene. Here the CDR3 reads CASSRQGSTTGELFF. The CDR3 region has the DNA TGTGCCAGCAGCCGACAGGGGTCAACAACCGGGGAGCTGTTTTTT.

This clonotype showed up just a few times. The genes are TRBV21-1 and TRBJ1-2; TRBD1 is the table's D call, not checked against the DNA. TRBV21-1 is a listed pseudogene. CDR3 length: 13 residues. The DNA for the CDR3 is TGTGCCAGCACCCTAAGGGTGGGGGACAGGTCCCCCTTC. Protein sequence: CASTLRVGDRSPF.

A few counts support this clonotype. The J gene is TRBJ2-3, the V gene TRBV30; TRBD2 agrees at 11 bases. The CDR3 runs 16 residues. CDR1 is GTSNPN, CDR2 SVGIG, per germline (reference sequence). The ends lost 2 bases at V and 3 bases at J; junction bases unmatched: 7. CDR3 coding DNA: TGTGCCTGGAGTATGGGGACTAGCGGATTTACAGATACGCAGTATTTT. This encodes CAWSMGTSGFTDTQYF. Filled out from reference TRBV30 and TRBJ2-3, the complete variable domain reads SQTIHQWPATLVQPVGSPLSLECTVEGTSNPNLYWYRQAAGRGLQLLFYSVGIGQISSEVPQNLSASRPQDRQFILSSKKLLLSDSGFYLCAWSMGTSGFTDTQYFGPGTRLTVL.

A word on this clonotype: A single base separates this from a much larger clone, so it may be a read error. J is TRBJ2-7 and V is TRBV29-1; TRBD1 might be the D (5 bases). Germline CDR1 and CDR2: SQVTM and ANQGSEA. Trimming took 6 bases from V and 6 from J, leaving 18 bases between them. The CDR3 has 13 residues. The CDR3: CSVADSGPREQYF. CDR3 nucleotides: TGCAGCGTCGCTGACAGTGGGCCACGCGAGCAGTACTTC.